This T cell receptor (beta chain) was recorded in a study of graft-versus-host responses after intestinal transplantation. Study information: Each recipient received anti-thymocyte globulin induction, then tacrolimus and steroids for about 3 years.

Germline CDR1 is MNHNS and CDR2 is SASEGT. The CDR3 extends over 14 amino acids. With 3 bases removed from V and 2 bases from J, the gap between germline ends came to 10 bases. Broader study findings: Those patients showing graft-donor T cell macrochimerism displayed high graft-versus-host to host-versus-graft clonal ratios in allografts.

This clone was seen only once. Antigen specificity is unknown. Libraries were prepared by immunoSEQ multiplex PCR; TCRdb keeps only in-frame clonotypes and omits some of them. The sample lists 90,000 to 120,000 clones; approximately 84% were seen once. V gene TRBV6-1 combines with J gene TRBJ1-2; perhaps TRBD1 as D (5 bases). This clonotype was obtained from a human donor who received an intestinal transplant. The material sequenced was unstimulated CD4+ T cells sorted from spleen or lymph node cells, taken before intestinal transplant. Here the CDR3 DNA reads TGTGCCAGCAGTGACCGAGGGGACAACTATGGCTACACCTTC. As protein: CASSDRGDNYGYTF.